This T cell receptor beta chain was sequenced for a study of blood T cell repertoires in COVID-19. Study background: The United States, Italy and Spain provided the acute and convalescent COVID-19 samples. Sample material is recorded as cDNA or gDNA derived from T cells, B-cell-depleted T cells, or PBMCs.

Original methodology: Reference gene primers were amplified, and this amplification served to estimate nucleated cell counts. Generated by immunoSEQ multiplex PCR, the TCRdb table keeps only in-frame clones and is missing some. That table furnishes V, J and clone size, whereas the DNA furnished D and trimming. The sample consists of about 200,000 clones, roughly nine tenths of them appearing once. Trimming at V came to 5 bases and at J to 10 bases, leaving 10 bases not matched to a gene. CDR1 is SGHRS and CDR2 is YFSETQ in the germline V gene. This CDR3 has 14 residues. The clonotype was recovered from a woman in her 40s with acute COVID-19. Sample: PBMCs or T cells enriched from blood (not recorded which). V is TRBV5-1 and J is TRBJ2-1; 9 nucleotides align to TRBD2. CDR3 loop: CASRGGTSLGEQFF. DNA for the CDR3: TGCGCCAGCAGAGGCGGGACTAGCCTAGGGGAGCAGTTCTTC.